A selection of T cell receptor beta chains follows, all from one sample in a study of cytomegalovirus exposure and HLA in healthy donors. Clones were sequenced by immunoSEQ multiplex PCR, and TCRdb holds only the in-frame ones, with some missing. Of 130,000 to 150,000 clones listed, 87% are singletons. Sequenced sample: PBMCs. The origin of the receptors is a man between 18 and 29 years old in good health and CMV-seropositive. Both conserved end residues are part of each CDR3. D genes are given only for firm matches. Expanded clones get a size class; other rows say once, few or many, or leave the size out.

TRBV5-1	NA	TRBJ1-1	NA	TGCGCCAGCAGCTTGTCAGGACAGCCGAACACTGAAGCTTTCTTT	CASSLSGQPNTEAFF
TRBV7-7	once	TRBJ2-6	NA	TGTGCCAGCAGCTTAAAGGCGGGCTCTGGGGCCAACGTCCTGACTTTC	CASSLKAGSGANVLTF
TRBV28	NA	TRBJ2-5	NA	TGTGCCAGCAGTCTTTCCTGGGGGGAAGAGACCCAGTACTTC	CASSLSWGEETQYF
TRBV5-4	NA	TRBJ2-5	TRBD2	TGTGCCAGCAGCTTCCAGACCGGGGGGAGGGCCCAGTACTTC	CASSFQTGGRAQYF
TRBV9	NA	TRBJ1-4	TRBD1	TGTGCCAGCAGCGTCAGGGGGACAGCAAATGAAAAACTGTTTTTT	CASSVRGTANEKLFF
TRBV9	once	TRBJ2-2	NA	TGTGCCAGCAGCCCCCCAAGGGGAAGAACCGGGGAGCTGTTTTTT	CASSPPRGRTGELFF
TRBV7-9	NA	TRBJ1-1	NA	TGTGCCAGCAAAACAGCCCCTACAACTGAAGCTTTCTTT	CASKTAPTTEAFF
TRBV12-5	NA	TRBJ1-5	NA	TGTGCTAGTGGTTTGGTGCCCCCAACAGGGTCCAGGCTGGGTAGCAATCAGCCCCAGCATTTT	CASGLVPPTGSRLGSNQPQHF
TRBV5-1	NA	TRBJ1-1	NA	TGCGCCAGCAAATCGGGGTGGCAGATACGAGGTGGTACTGAAGCTTTCTTT	CASKSGWQIRGGTEAFF
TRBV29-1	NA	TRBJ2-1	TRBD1	TGCAGCGTTGGTGGGGCAGGGGGTTACAATGAGCAGTTCTTC	CSVGGAGGYNEQFF
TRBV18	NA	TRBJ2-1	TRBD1	TGTGCCAGCTCAACCTCCGGGACAGGAAGGAATGAGCAGTTCTTC	CASSTSGTGRNEQFF
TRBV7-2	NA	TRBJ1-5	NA	TGTGCCAGCAGCTTAAGGGGTGCCCTTAGCAATCAGCCCCAGCATTTT	CASSLRGALSNQPQHF
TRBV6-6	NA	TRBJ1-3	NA	TGTGCCAGCAGTTACGTAGGGGTGACTGGAAACACCATATATTTT	CASSYVGVTGNTIYF
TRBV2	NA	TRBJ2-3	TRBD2	TGTGCCAGCAGTGAAGGGGCTAGCGGGCCGAGCACAGATACGCAGTATTTT	CASSEGASGPSTDTQYF
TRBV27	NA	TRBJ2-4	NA	TGTGCCAGCAGTTTAACCCTCGCCCTCAGGTCCATTCAGTACTTC	CASSLTLALRSIQYF
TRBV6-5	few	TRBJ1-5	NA	TGTGCCAGCAGCCCCCTATTATCAGGCCCCCAGCATTTT	CASSPLLSGPQHF
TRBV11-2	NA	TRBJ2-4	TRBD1	TGTGCCAGCAGCCCAAAAGGACAGGGGGCGGACATTCAGTACTTC	CASSPKGQGADIQYF
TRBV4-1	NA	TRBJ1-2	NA	TGCGCCAGCAGCCAAGATAACAGGGCGAGCATTTCGGATGGCTACACCTTC	CASSQDNRASISDGYTF
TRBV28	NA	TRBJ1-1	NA	TGTGCCAGCAGTCGGACGGGGGATGAAGCTTTCTTT	CASSRTGDEAFF
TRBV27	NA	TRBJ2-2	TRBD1	TGTGCCAGCCGATGGGGAGCTCCGGGACAGACGCCTACCGGGGAGCTGTTTTTT	CASRWGAPGQTPTGELFF
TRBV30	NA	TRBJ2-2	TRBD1	TGTGCCGGACAGGGGGCGCTGGCCGGGGAGCTGTTTTTT	CAGQGALAGELFF
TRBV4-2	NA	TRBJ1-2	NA	TGTGCCAGCAATAATCGGGATAACTATGGCTACACCTTC	CASNNRDNYGYTF
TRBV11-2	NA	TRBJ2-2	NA	TGTGCCAGCAGCGACGGACTCCTGCATAGGGCCGGGGAGCTGTTTTTT	CASSDGLLHRAGELFF
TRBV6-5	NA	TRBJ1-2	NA	TGTGCCAGCAGTTATGGAAGCGGCTATGGCTACACCTTC	CASSYGSGYGYTF
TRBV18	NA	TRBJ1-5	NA	TGTGCCAGCTCATTGTCCATCCAGGGAACAGCCCAGCATTTT	CASSLSIQGTAQHF
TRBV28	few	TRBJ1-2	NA	TGTGCCAGCAGTTTTGGAGGAAACTATGGCTACACCTTC	CASSFGGNYGYTF
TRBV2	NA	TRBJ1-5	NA	TGTGCCAGCAGTAACACAGGCCAGCCCCAGCATTTT	CASSNTGQPQHF
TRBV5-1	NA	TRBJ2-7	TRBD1	TGCGCCAGCAGGGCCGGGACAGACTACGAGCAGTACTTC	CASRAGTDYEQYF
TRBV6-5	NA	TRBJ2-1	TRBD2	TGTGCCACCTGGGGGCTAGCGGGAGCGTCTGAGCAGTTCTTC	CATWGLAGASEQFF
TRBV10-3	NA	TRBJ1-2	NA	TGTGCCATCAGTGATAGGACTCTGGCGGACTATGGCTACACCTTC	CAISDRTLADYGYTF
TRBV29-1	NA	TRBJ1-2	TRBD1	TGCAGCGTCTTGACAGGGCCCGCTAACTATGGCTACACCTTC	CSVLTGPANYGYTF
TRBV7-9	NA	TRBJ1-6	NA	TGTGCCAGCAGCCCGTCGGACTTTCGCCTCCACTTT	CASSPSDFRLHF
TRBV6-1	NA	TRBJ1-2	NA	TGTGCCAGCAGCCCCGGGGAGAGCTATGGCTACACCTTC	CASSPGESYGYTF
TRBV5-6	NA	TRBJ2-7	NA	TGTGCCAGCAGCTTGGCCTTTAGCGAGCAGTACTTC	CASSLAFSEQYF
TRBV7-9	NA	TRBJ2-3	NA	TGTGCCAGCAGCTTACAGACAGATACGCAGTATTTT	CASSLQTDTQYF